The sequence of this T cell receptor (beta chain) was determined in a study of blood T cell repertoires in COVID-19. This clone was observed a few times. Original processing methods: Amplification of reference gene primers provided the estimated nucleated cell counts. Clones were sequenced by immunoSEQ multiplex PCR, and TCRdb holds only the in-frame ones, with some missing. V, J and clone size are taken as reported in that table, and D and trimming were inferred from the DNA itself. The sample comprises roughly 110,000 clones, 85% to 90% of which are singletons, and approximately 4.2% rests with the top ten. This CDR3 comprises 15 residues. V was trimmed by 2 bases and J by 1 base, leaving 9 bases between them. The V gene's germline CDR1 is MNHEY and CDR2 SVGEGT.

Sequencing was performed on peripheral blood. The V call is TRBV6-2 or TRBV6-3, the J call TRBJ1-5; the D is unclear. This clonotype was sampled from a woman aged 50 to 60 with acute or convalescent COVID-19. The CDR3 here is CASSYPQWSNQPQHF. For the CDR3, the DNA is TGTGCCAGCAGTTACCCCCAGTGGAGCAATCAGCCCCAGCATTTT.